The 4 T cell receptor beta chains given below trace back to one sample, sequenced in a study of HIV-infected patients and healthy controls. cDNA was made from roughly 500 ng RNA using alpha and beta constant primers. Separate chain-specific third strand synthesis with multiplexing indices produced the alpha and beta libraries. TCRdb reprocessed the 5' RACE reads with MiXCR, giving one entry per CDR3 protein. The profile shows roughly 17,000 distinct CDR3 sequences, 5.5% of them singletons. The repertoire came from unfractionated whole blood and reflected all unsorted peripheral T cells. The sample consisted of blood. The receptors here all came from an adult in good health.

This clonotype was seen at least ten times. The genes are TRBV29-1 and TRBJ2-5; 8 bases are shared with TRBD2. This CDR3 has 14 amino acids. CDR1 is SQVTM and CDR2 is ANQGSEA in the germline V gene. Trimming removed 7 bases from V and 2 bases from J; junction bases left unmatched: 9. The DNA for the CDR3 is TGCAGCGCTTCCGGGGGGGAGAGTCAAGAGACCCAGTACTTC. This gives the protein CSASGGESQETQYF.

This clonotype is judged medium-sized. The rearrangement uses TRBV29-1 and TRBJ2-3; 7 positions match TRBD2. The CDR3 consists of 14 residues. V shed 3 bases and J 1 base; nucleotides not matched to a gene: 4. Germline lookup yields CDR1 SQVTM and CDR2 ANQGSEA. CDR3 DNA: TGCAGCGTTGATTCTAGCGGCCGCACAGATACGCAGTATTTT. Translated, it gives CSVDSSGRTDTQYF.

This clonotype was counted ten times or more. This rearrangement joins TRBV6-5 to TRBJ1-4, with unresolved D. The CDR3 is 14 amino acids. CDR1 and CDR2 from the germline V gene are MNHEY and SVGAGI. Trimming removed 8 bases from V and 0 bases from J, with 10 bases in between. CDR3 amino acids: CASAKGTTNEKLFF. DNA for the CDR3: TGTGCCAGCGCTAAGGGTACAACTAATGAAAAACTGTTTTTT.

This clonotype has a count of ten or more. V and J are TRBV7-9 and TRBJ1-1, with D unresolved. Trimming removed 1 base at V and 2 bases at J, with 11 bases between. This CDR3 is 15 amino acids long. Germline V gene lookup returns CDR1 SEHNR and CDR2 FQNEAQ (reference sequence). The CDR3 DNA reads as TGTGCCAGCAGCTTAGTTTCGGCGGTTAACACTGAAGCTTTCTTT. Its protein product is CASSLVSAVNTEAFF.